The clone carrying this TCR beta chain was seen a few times. Libraries were prepared by immunoSEQ multiplex PCR; TCRdb keeps only in-frame clonotypes and omits some of them. The repertoire holds 200,000 or so clones, about 83% seen once, with more than 4.5% in the top ten. This record belongs to a study of blood T cell repertoires in COVID-19. Study context: The United States, Italy and Spain provided the acute and convalescent COVID-19 samples.

The study recruited people aged about 18 to 89 years across about 25 US areas. Participant-reported clinical history was the basis for cohort assignment. Exposed study participants had met a COVID-19 case within 2 weeks before entry. The sequenced sample consisted of PBMCs or T cells enriched from blood (not recorded which). The receptor was isolated from a woman in her forties or fifties who had been exposed to COVID-19.

CDR3 bases: TGTGCCATCCGGGGGGTTGGGGGACGGGTCTACAATGAGCAGTTCTTC. Protein product: CAIRGVGGRVYNEQFF. V and J are TRBV6-4 and TRBJ2-1; 7 bases fit TRBD2. V was pared by 10 bases and J by 3 bases, with 15 bases of the junction left unmatched. Germline V gene sequence: CDR1 MRHNA, CDR2 SNTAGT. CDR3 size: 16 residues.